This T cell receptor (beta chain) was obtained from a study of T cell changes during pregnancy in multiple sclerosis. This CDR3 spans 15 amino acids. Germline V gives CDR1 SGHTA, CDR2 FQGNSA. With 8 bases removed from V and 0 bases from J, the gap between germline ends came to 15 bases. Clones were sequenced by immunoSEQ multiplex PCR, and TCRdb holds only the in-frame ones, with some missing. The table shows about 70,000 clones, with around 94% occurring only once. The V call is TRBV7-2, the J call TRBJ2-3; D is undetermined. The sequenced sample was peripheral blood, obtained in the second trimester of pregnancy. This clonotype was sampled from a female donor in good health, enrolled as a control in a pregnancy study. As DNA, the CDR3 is TGTGCCAGCTCGCGGCCCTCCCTGAGCACAGATACGCAGTATTTT. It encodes CASSRPSLSTDTQYF.